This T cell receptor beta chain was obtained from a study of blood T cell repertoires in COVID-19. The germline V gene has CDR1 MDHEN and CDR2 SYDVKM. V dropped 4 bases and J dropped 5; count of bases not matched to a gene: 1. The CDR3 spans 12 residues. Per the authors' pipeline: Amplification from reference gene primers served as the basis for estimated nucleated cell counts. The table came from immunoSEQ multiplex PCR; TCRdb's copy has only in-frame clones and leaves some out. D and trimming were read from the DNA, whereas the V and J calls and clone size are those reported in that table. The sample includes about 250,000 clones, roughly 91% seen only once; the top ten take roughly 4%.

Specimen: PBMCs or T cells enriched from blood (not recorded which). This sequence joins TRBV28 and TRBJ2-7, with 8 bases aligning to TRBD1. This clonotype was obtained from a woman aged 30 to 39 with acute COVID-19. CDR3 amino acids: CASSWTGNEQYF. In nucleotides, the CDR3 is TGTGCCAGCAGTTGGACAGGGAACGAGCAGTACTTC.